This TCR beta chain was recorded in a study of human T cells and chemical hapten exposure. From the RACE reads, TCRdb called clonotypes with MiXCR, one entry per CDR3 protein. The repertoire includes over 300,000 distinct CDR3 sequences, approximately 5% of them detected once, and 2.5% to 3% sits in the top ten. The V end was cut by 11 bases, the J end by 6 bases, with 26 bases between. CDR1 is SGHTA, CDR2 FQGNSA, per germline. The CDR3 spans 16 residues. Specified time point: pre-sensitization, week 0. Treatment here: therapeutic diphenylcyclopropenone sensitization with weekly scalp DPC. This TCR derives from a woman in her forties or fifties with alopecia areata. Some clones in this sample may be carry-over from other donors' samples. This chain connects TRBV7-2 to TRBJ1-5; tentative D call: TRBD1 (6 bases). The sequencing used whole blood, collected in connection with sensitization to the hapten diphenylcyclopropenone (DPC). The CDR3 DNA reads TGTGCCCGCGAAGGTTTGGGGGGCGCTTGGAGTCAGCCCCAGCATTTT. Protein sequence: CAREGLGGAWSQPQHF. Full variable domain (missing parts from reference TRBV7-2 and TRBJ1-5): GAGVSQSPSNKVTEKGKDVELRCDPISGHTALYWYRQSLGQGLEFLIYFQGNSAPDKSGLPSDRFSAERTGGSVSTLTIQRTQQEDSAVYLCAREGLGGAWSQPQHFGDGTRLSIL.